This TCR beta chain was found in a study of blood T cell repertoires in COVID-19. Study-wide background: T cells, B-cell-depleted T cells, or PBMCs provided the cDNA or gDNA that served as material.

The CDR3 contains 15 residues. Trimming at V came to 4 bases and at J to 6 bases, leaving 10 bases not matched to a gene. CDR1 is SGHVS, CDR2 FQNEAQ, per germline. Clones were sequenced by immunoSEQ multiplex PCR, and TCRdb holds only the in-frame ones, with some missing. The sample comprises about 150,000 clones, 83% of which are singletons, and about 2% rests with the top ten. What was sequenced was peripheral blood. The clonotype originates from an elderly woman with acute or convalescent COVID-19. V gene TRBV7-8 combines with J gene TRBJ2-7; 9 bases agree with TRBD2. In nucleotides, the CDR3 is TGTGCCAGCAGCTATGCACCGGGACTAGCTTCCGAGCAGTACTTC. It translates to CASSYAPGLASEQYF.